Following are 5 T cell receptor beta chains from one sample sequenced in a study of CD8 T cells in ankylosing spondylitis. One entry per CDR3 protein, called by TCRdb with MiXCR from the 5' RACE reads. The data hold approximately 220,000 distinct CDR3 sequences, with about 10% observed a single time. Sequenced input: blood, either unsorted or a sorted T cell fraction (not recorded which). The receptors come from a male donor with ankylosing spondylitis or in good health (not recorded which).

This clonotype was picked up many times. The gene calls are TRBV12-3 or TRBV12-4 and TRBJ2-5, with D perhaps TRBD1 (6 bases). V lost 7 bases, J lost 2 bases, and 11 bases lay in between. The CDR3 runs 13 residues. CDR3 coding DNA: TGTGCCAGCAATTCCGGACAGCAAGAGACCCAGTACTTC. Translating gives CASNSGQQETQYF.

This clonotype was counted at least ten times. The rearrangement joins TRBV7-3 to TRBJ2-1, with TRBD2 matching over 10 bases. Trimming took 5 bases from V and 7 from J; bases not matched to a gene: 8. The CDR3 extends over 15 amino acids. CDR1 is SGHTA and CDR2 is FQGTGA in the germline V gene. The CDR3 DNA sequence: TGTGCCAGCAGCCGGACTAGCGGCCCTGGGAATGAGCAGTTCTTC. It is translated as CASSRTSGPGNEQFF.

The CDR3 loop is CASNGAGAITDTQYF. CDR3 DNA: TGTGCCAGCAACGGGGCGGGGGCCATCACAGATACGCAGTATTTT. The chain recombines TRBV7-2 with TRBJ2-3; D possibly corresponds to TRBD2 (7 bases). CDR1 and CDR2 from the germline V gene are SGHTA and FQGNSA. The CDR3 totals 15 residues. Trimming shortened V by 7 bases and J by 2 bases, and 16 bases separated the two germline ends.

The chain couples TRBV7-2 to TRBJ1-2, with 7 bases that match TRBD1. Germline CDR1 SGHTA, CDR2 FQGNSA. After removal of 1 base from V and 4 bases from J, the junction contained 6 bases not matched to a gene. This CDR3 has 15 residues. As DNA, the CDR3 is TGTGCCAGCAGCTTAGGGCCCGGGACAGCCTATGGCTACACCTTC. The encoded protein is CASSLGPGTAYGYTF.

This chain uses TRBV5-1 with TRBJ2-7; no clear D. The V end was cut by 3 bases, the J end by 2 bases, with 9 bases between. The CDR3 is made up of 13 amino acids. Germline V gene sequence: CDR1 SGHRS, CDR2 YFSETQ. The CDR3 coding sequence is TGCGCCAGCAGCTCCCCCGAGGCCTACGAGCAGTACTTC. Amino acid sequence: CASSSPEAYEQYF.